Listed below are T cell receptor beta chains from one sample, sequenced in a study of naive and memory T cell subsets. One entry per CDR3 protein results from TCRdb running MiXCR on the UMI-ligation and nested PCR reads. The sample carries tens of thousands of distinct CDR3 sequences, around 10% recorded once. Sequencing input: naive CD4+ T cells from blood. Every receptor here comes from a human donor in good health. CDR3s include the opening cysteine and the closing phenylalanine or tryptophan. D genes are given only for firm matches. Expanded clones are given a class, and other clones once, few, many or no size at all.

clone size: NA; V gene: TRBV7-9; J gene: TRBJ2-3; D gene: NA; CDR3 DNA: TGTGCCAGCAGCCGAGGGGGGGCTGGCACAGATACGCAGTATTTT; CDR3 protein: CASSRGGAGTDTQYF
clone size: NA; V gene: TRBV5-1; J gene: TRBJ1-2; D gene: NA; CDR3 DNA: TGCGCCAGCAGCACTCCTGGGGGGGATGGCTACACCTTC; CDR3 protein: CASSTPGGDGYTF
clone size: NA; V gene: TRBV2; J gene: TRBJ2-3; D gene: NA; CDR3 DNA: TGTGCCAGCAGTCCCACGAGGGTTACAGATACGCAGTATTTT; CDR3 protein: CASSPTRVTDTQYF
clone size: many; V gene: TRBV7-2; J gene: TRBJ2-1; D gene: TRBD1; CDR3 DNA: TGTGCCAGCAGCCTTTGGACAGGGGCCTCGCCGATAATCTTC; CDR3 protein: CASSLWTGASPIIF
clone size: few; V gene: TRBV27; J gene: TRBJ1-3; D gene: TRBD1; CDR3 DNA: TGTGCCAGCAGTTCGGGGACAGGGGGTAGCGGAAACACCATATATTTT; CDR3 protein: CASSSGTGGSGNTIYF
clone size: NA; V gene: TRBV2; J gene: TRBJ2-3; D gene: TRBD2; CDR3 DNA: TGTGCCAGCAGTGAAGCGAGGCTAGCGGGGTCCTTTTCAGATACGCAGTATTTT; CDR3 protein: CASSEARLAGSFSDTQYF
clone size: few; V gene: TRBV19; J gene: TRBJ1-1; D gene: NA; CDR3 DNA: TGTGCCAGTAGGGCCACAGGAATGAACACTGAAGCTTTCTTT; CDR3 protein: CASRATGMNTEAFF
clone size: few; V gene: TRBV7-2; J gene: TRBJ2-1; D gene: NA; CDR3 DNA: TGTGCCAGCAGCTTAGCTGTTCTTCAACTCAGCTCCTACAATGAGCAGTTCTTC; CDR3 protein: CASSLAVLQLSSYNEQFF
clone size: NA; V gene: TRBV18; J gene: TRBJ2-5; D gene: NA; CDR3 DNA: TGTGCCAGCTCACCCAAAGGGGAGACCCAGTACTTC; CDR3 protein: CASSPKGETQYF
clone size: NA; V gene: TRBV4-3; J gene: TRBJ1-2; D gene: TRBD1; CDR3 DNA: TGCGCCAGCAGCCTAATTGACTCAGGGGGGCGGTCTGGCTACACCTTC; CDR3 protein: CASSLIDSGGRSGYTF
clone size: many; V gene: TRBV12-3/TRBV12-4; J gene: TRBJ1-2; D gene: TRBD1; CDR3 DNA: TGTGCCAGCAGTGCGCGGGACAGGGGGCCCGGCTACACCTTC; CDR3 protein: CASSARDRGPGYTF
clone size: few; V gene: TRBV10-3; J gene: TRBJ1-1; D gene: TRBD1; CDR3 DNA: TGTGCCATCAGTGAAAATCAGGCAGGGGGTACGAACACTGAAGCTTTCTTT; CDR3 protein: CAISENQAGGTNTEAFF
clone size: few; V gene: TRBV7-2; J gene: TRBJ1-5; D gene: NA; CDR3 DNA: TGTGCCAGCAGCTTAGACCCCATGGGGGTCCAGCCCCAGCATTTT; CDR3 protein: CASSLDPMGVQPQHF
clone size: few; V gene: TRBV2; J gene: TRBJ2-7; D gene: TRBD1; CDR3 DNA: TGTGCCAGCAAGGGGGACAGGGGTCGCGATCCGTACTTC; CDR3 protein: CASKGDRGRDPYF
clone size: many; V gene: TRBV29-1; J gene: TRBJ2-2; D gene: TRBD2; CDR3 DNA: TGCAGCGCCGGGAGGGAGATTGGTAACGGGGAGCTGTTTTTT; CDR3 protein: CSAGREIGNGELFF
clone size: many; V gene: TRBV25-1; J gene: TRBJ2-1; D gene: NA; CDR3 DNA: TGTGCCAGCAGCGCAGGGTCCTTTTCCTACAATGAGCAGTTCTTC; CDR3 protein: CASSAGSFSYNEQFF
clone size: many; V gene: TRBV7-2; J gene: TRBJ2-3; D gene: NA; CDR3 DNA: TGTGCCAGCAGCTTAAACGCTATCCACACAGATACGCAGTATTTT; CDR3 protein: CASSLNAIHTDTQYF
clone size: few; V gene: TRBV20-1; J gene: TRBJ1-1; D gene: NA; CDR3 DNA: TGCAGTGCCGCTCCTCAGGGGAGCACTGAAGCTTTCTTT; CDR3 protein: CSAAPQGSTEAFF
clone size: NA; V gene: TRBV6-1; J gene: TRBJ2-3; D gene: TRBD2; CDR3 DNA: TGTGCCAGCAGTACCATAGCGGGGGGCCTCACAGATACGCAGTATTTT; CDR3 protein: CASSTIAGGLTDTQYF
clone size: few; V gene: TRBV6-2/TRBV6-3; J gene: TRBJ1-5; D gene: NA; CDR3 DNA: TGTGCCAGCAGTTACTCGAATGAAGGGCGGCCCCAGCATTTT; CDR3 protein: CASSYSNEGRPQHF
clone size: few; V gene: TRBV28; J gene: TRBJ2-7; D gene: NA; CDR3 DNA: TGTGCCAGCAGTTCTAGGGAAAGCGAGCAGTACTTC; CDR3 protein: CASSSRESEQYF
clone size: few; V gene: TRBV7-8; J gene: TRBJ2-3; D gene: NA; CDR3 DNA: TGTGCCAGCAGCCCCCACACAGATACGCAGTATTTT; CDR3 protein: CASSPHTDTQYF
clone size: many; V gene: TRBV20-1; J gene: TRBJ2-7; D gene: TRBD2; CDR3 DNA: TGCAGTGCTCCCCTCAGCGGGGACTCCTACGAGCAGTACTTC; CDR3 protein: CSAPLSGDSYEQYF
clone size: NA; V gene: TRBV6-2/TRBV6-3; J gene: TRBJ1-1; D gene: NA; CDR3 DNA: TGTGCCAGCAGTTACGACAGTTTGAACACTGAAGCTTTCTTT; CDR3 protein: CASSYDSLNTEAFF
clone size: few; V gene: TRBV3-1; J gene: TRBJ1-1; D gene: NA; CDR3 DNA: TGTGCCAGCAGCCAGCTGGACAGAGAAGCTTTCTTT; CDR3 protein: CASSQLDREAFF
clone size: NA; V gene: TRBV28; J gene: TRBJ1-1; D gene: NA; CDR3 DNA: TGTGCCAGCCGACTGCCACCCACTGAAGCTTTCTTT; CDR3 protein: CASRLPPTEAFF
clone size: NA; V gene: TRBV7-2; J gene: TRBJ2-1; D gene: NA; CDR3 DNA: TGTGCCAGCAGCTCGCAGAGGGGCGATGAGCAGTTCTTC; CDR3 protein: CASSSQRGDEQFF
clone size: few; V gene: TRBV6-2/TRBV6-3; J gene: TRBJ2-7; D gene: NA; CDR3 DNA: TGTGCCAGCAGCCCCCCCGAATTCGAGAGCTCCTACGAGCAGTACTTC; CDR3 protein: CASSPPEFESSYEQYF
clone size: NA; V gene: TRBV6-6; J gene: TRBJ2-1; D gene: TRBD2; CDR3 DNA: TGTGCCAGTCTCCCGACTAGCGGGATATCGGGGGGAATGGGCTCCTACAATGAGCAGTTCTTC; CDR3 protein: CASLPTSGISGGMGSYNEQFF
clone size: NA; V gene: TRBV7-2; J gene: TRBJ1-5; D gene: NA; CDR3 DNA: TGTGCCAGCAGCCAAAGCCAGATCCAGCCCCAGCATTTT; CDR3 protein: CASSQSQIQPQHF
clone size: few; V gene: TRBV20-1; J gene: TRBJ1-2; D gene: NA; CDR3 DNA: TGCAGTGCCCCAACCCTGACAGGCTATGGCTACACCTTC; CDR3 protein: CSAPTLTGYGYTF
clone size: few; V gene: TRBV6-1; J gene: TRBJ1-4; D gene: NA; CDR3 DNA: TGTGCCAGCAATCGGGCGACTAATGAAAAACTGTTTTTT; CDR3 protein: CASNRATNEKLFF
clone size: many; V gene: TRBV20-1; J gene: TRBJ2-7; D gene: NA; CDR3 DNA: TGCAGTGCTATTCTACAGGGATACGAGCAGTACTTC; CDR3 protein: CSAILQGYEQYF
clone size: few; V gene: TRBV12-3/TRBV12-4; J gene: TRBJ1-1; D gene: TRBD1; CDR3 DNA: TGTGCCGTCAGGGGGACACCCAACACTGAAGCTTTCTTT; CDR3 protein: CAVRGTPNTEAFF
clone size: few; V gene: TRBV20-1; J gene: TRBJ2-4; D gene: TRBD1; CDR3 DNA: TGCAGTGCTAGACGGGACAGGGGGTTCGGCAAAAACATTCAGTACTTC; CDR3 protein: CSARRDRGFGKNIQYF
clone size: many; V gene: TRBV7-2; J gene: TRBJ2-5; D gene: NA; CDR3 DNA: TGTGCCAGCAGCATCTCAGGGGTCCAAGAGACCCAGTACTTC; CDR3 protein: CASSISGVQETQYF
clone size: few; V gene: TRBV7-3; J gene: TRBJ2-2; D gene: NA; CDR3 DNA: TGTGCCAGCAGCTTAACGGAGTGGGGGACGAAGAACACCGGGGAGCTGTTTTTT; CDR3 protein: CASSLTEWGTKNTGELFF
clone size: NA; V gene: TRBV5-1; J gene: TRBJ1-5; D gene: NA; CDR3 DNA: TGCGCCAGCCGACGCCTGGCTCGACAGCCCCAGCATTTT; CDR3 protein: CASRRLARQPQHF
clone size: few; V gene: TRBV7-9; J gene: TRBJ2-1; D gene: NA; CDR3 DNA: TGTGCCAGCAGCCCGAACCGGACTTTAGGCTCCTACAATGAGCAGTTCTTC; CDR3 protein: CASSPNRTLGSYNEQFF
clone size: many; V gene: TRBV20-1; J gene: TRBJ1-4; D gene: NA; CDR3 DNA: TGCAGTGCTAGAGAACCCCGGGGGCGAGCCGAAAAACTGTTTTTT; CDR3 protein: CSAREPRGRAEKLFF
clone size: many; V gene: TRBV6-2/TRBV6-3; J gene: TRBJ2-1; D gene: TRBD1; CDR3 DNA: TGTGCCAGCAGTACCGACAGGGTTGGGTATGAGCAGTTCTTC; CDR3 protein: CASSTDRVGYEQFF
clone size: NA; V gene: TRBV12-3/TRBV12-4; J gene: TRBJ2-7; D gene: TRBD2; CDR3 DNA: TGTGCCAGCAGTAGGACTAGCGGGGGGGCCTTCGAGCAGTACTTC; CDR3 protein: CASSRTSGGAFEQYF
clone size: NA; V gene: TRBV28; J gene: TRBJ2-1; D gene: NA; CDR3 DNA: TGTGCCAGCAGCAGGGGGGGGGCTTCGGATGAGCAGTTCTTC; CDR3 protein: CASSRGGASDEQFF
clone size: many; V gene: TRBV7-2; J gene: TRBJ2-4; D gene: NA; CDR3 DNA: TGTGCCAGCAGCCCCGGCGCCAAAAACATTCAGTACTTC; CDR3 protein: CASSPGAKNIQYF
clone size: NA; V gene: TRBV16; J gene: TRBJ2-7; D gene: NA; CDR3 DNA: TGTGCCAGCAGCCCTACGAAGGGGTCCTACGAGCAGTACTTC; CDR3 protein: CASSPTKGSYEQYF
clone size: NA; V gene: TRBV30; J gene: TRBJ2-7; D gene: TRBD2; CDR3 DNA: TGTGCCTGGAGTGTACAAGCGTTAGCGGGAGGGCCTAGCGAGCAGTACTTC; CDR3 protein: CAWSVQALAGGPSEQYF
clone size: NA; V gene: TRBV29-1; J gene: TRBJ1-1; D gene: NA; CDR3 DNA: TGCAGCGTTGCGGGGACTGAAGCTTTCTTT; CDR3 protein: CSVAGTEAFF
clone size: few; V gene: TRBV25-1; J gene: TRBJ2-7; D gene: NA; CDR3 DNA: TGTGCCAGCGGCCTGACTTTTTCCTACGAGCAGTACTTC; CDR3 protein: CASGLTFSYEQYF
clone size: many; V gene: TRBV20-1; J gene: TRBJ2-1; D gene: TRBD2; CDR3 DNA: TGCAGTGCTACCGTCGCTAGCGGGGGTAGCTCCTACAATGAGCAGTTCTTC; CDR3 protein: CSATVASGGSSYNEQFF
clone size: few; V gene: TRBV12-3/TRBV12-4; J gene: TRBJ2-7; D gene: NA; CDR3 DNA: TGTGCCAGCAGTTTAGCGTCGGCGGGGAAACCCTACGAGCAGTACTTC; CDR3 protein: CASSLASAGKPYEQYF
clone size: few; V gene: TRBV3-1; J gene: TRBJ1-6; D gene: NA; CDR3 DNA: TGTGCCAGCAGCCGGACAAGAAATAATTCACCCCTCCACTTT; CDR3 protein: CASSRTRNNSPLHF
clone size: NA; V gene: TRBV6-2/TRBV6-3; J gene: TRBJ1-5; D gene: NA; CDR3 DNA: TGTGCCAGCACCAACTGGGGTAGAGGACCGTCGGGGCAGCCCCAGCATTTT; CDR3 protein: CASTNWGRGPSGQPQHF
clone size: NA; V gene: TRBV12-3/TRBV12-4; J gene: TRBJ2-2; D gene: NA; CDR3 DNA: TGTGCCAGCAGTTTAAGACTAGCGAACACCGGGGAGCTGTTTTTT; CDR3 protein: CASSLRLANTGELFF
clone size: NA; V gene: TRBV19; J gene: TRBJ2-2; D gene: TRBD1; CDR3 DNA: TGTGCCAGTAGTATACGGGGACAGGGTCGAGGCACCGGGGAGCTGTTTTTT; CDR3 protein: CASSIRGQGRGTGELFF
clone size: NA; V gene: TRBV4-3; J gene: TRBJ1-2; D gene: TRBD1; CDR3 DNA: TGCGCCAGCAGCCAAACACTGACAGGGGTCTCACCCTATGGCTACACCTTC; CDR3 protein: CASSQTLTGVSPYGYTF